The next 25 T cell receptor beta chains were all read from a single sample in a study of immune heterogeneity within non-small cell lung tumors. Per sample, roughly 600 ng of bulk tumor genomic DNA was the template used. Several biopsies per primary tumor, spaced far apart, were taken during surgery. The study cohort was described as untreated, and its members had newly diagnosed non-small cell lung cancer. They went on to have curative surgery. TCR beta CDR3 regions came from multiplex PCR with 32 forward V and 13 reverse J primers. TCRdb used MiXCR to reprocess the multiplex PCR reads, holding one entry per CDR3 protein. The data show 9,500 to 10,000 distinct CDR3 sequences, 30% to 35% seen once. What was sequenced was lung tumor tissue. The receptors derive from a man aged 60-69 years with non-small cell lung cancer.

This clonotype is termed medium-sized. The genes are TRBV5-1 and TRBJ2-2; 9 nucleotides align to TRBD2. Germline CDR1 reads SGHRS; CDR2 reads YFSETQ. The CDR3 has 14 amino acids. The V gene end was trimmed by 4 bases and the J gene end by 6 bases; junction bases not matched to a gene: 4. The CDR3 region is CASSPGLAAGELFF. The CDR3, as DNA: TGCGCCAGCAGCCCGGGACTAGCCGCCGGGGAGCTGTTTTTT. The whole variable domain, remainder taken from reference TRBV5-1 and TRBJ2-2, is KAGVTQTPRYLIKTRGQQVTLSCSPISGHRSVSWYQQTPGQGLQFLFEYFSETQRNKGNFPGRFSGRQFSNSRSEMNVSTLELGDSALYLCASSPGLAAGELFFGEGSRLTVL.

This clonotype appeared many times. V usage is TRBV30 and J usage is TRBJ2-1; D may be TRBD2 (5 bases). The V gene's germline CDR1 is GTSNPN and CDR2 SVGIG (reference sequence). Trimming cost V 2 bases and J 2 bases, with 13 bases left between them. The CDR3 covers 15 residues. The DNA for the CDR3 is TGTGCCTGGAGTAGCGGAAACCAGGCCTACAATGAGCAGTTCTTC. Its translation is CAWSSGNQAYNEQFF.

By proportion, this clonotype is medium-sized. J is TRBJ2-5 and V is TRBV15; TRBD2 aligns across 9 bases. V dropped 0 bases and J dropped 6; count of bases not matched to a gene: 2. There are 14 residues in the CDR3. Germline V gives CDR1 LNHNV, CDR2 YYDKDF (reference sequence). CDR3 sequence reads: CATSREAGGQTQYF. CDR3 DNA: TGTGCCACCAGCAGAGAAGCGGGGGGACAGACCCAGTACTTC. The complete variable domain, with remaining parts taken from reference TRBV15 and TRBJ2-5, reads DAMVIQNPRYQVTQFGKPVTLSCSQTLNHNVMYWYQQKSSQAPKLLFHYYDKDFNNEADTPDNFQSRRPNTSFCFLDIRSPGLGDTAMYLCATSREAGGQTQYFGPGTRLLVL.

In its sample, this clonotype was seen many times. The rearrangement joins TRBV7-3 to TRBJ2-1; 12 positions agree with TRBD2. Germline trimming cut 2 bases from V and 6 bases from J; bases unmatched to any gene: 2. The CDR3 sequence is 15 residues long. Germline V lookup: CDR1 SGHTA, CDR2 FQGTGA. CDR3 in amino acids: CASSLVTSGSNEQFF. The CDR3 DNA follows: TGTGCCAGCAGCTTAGTGACTAGCGGGAGCAATGAGCAGTTCTTC.

This clonotype has just a few counts. This CDR3 is CASSGASYNEQFF. For the CDR3, the DNA is TGTGCCAGCAGTGGGGCTTCCTACAATGAGCAGTTCTTC. The rearrangement links TRBV2 to TRBJ2-1; the D is unclear. Germline loops: CDR1 SNHLY, CDR2 FYNNEI. Trimming cost V 4 bases and J 1 base, with 5 bases left between them. CDR3 length equals 13 residues.

This clonotype has at least ten counts. This sequence joins TRBV6-2 or TRBV6-3 and TRBJ2-5; 7 bases fit TRBD2. Germline CDR1 MNHEY, CDR2 SVGEGT. The length of the CDR3 is 13 residues. V was clipped by 7 bases and J by 5 bases; unmatched bases: 7. The chain's CDR3 is CASTRTSWETQYF. CDR3 sequence (DNA): TGTGCCAGCACCCGGACTAGTTGGGAGACCCAGTACTTC.

The chain couples TRBV7-9 to TRBJ2-7; D perhaps matches TRBD2 (5 bases). This CDR3 is built from 13 residues. V was trimmed by 5 bases and J by 3 bases, leaving 11 bases between them. CDR1 is SEHNR, CDR2 FQNEAQ, per germline (reference sequence). CDR3 loop: CASSESGYYEQYF. The CDR3 DNA reads TGTGCCAGCAGCGAAAGCGGTTACTACGAGCAGTACTTC. Together with reference TRBV7-9 and TRBJ2-7, the CDR3 gives the full variable domain: DTGVSQNPRHKITKRGQNVTFRCDPISEHNRLYWYRQTLGQGPEFLTYFQNEAQLEKSRLLSDRFSAERPKGSFSTLEIQRTEQGDSAMYLCASSESGYYEQYFGPGTRLTVT.

About this clonotype: This may arise from a read error, as a much more abundant clone is one base away. This sequence joins TRBV18 and TRBJ2-2; maybe TRBD2 (6 bases). In germline, CDR1 is KGHSH, CDR2 LQKENI. The CDR3 covers 16 residues. CDR3 in DNA: TGTGCCAGCTCACGAGAAATAGCGGCCCACACCGGGGAGCCGTTTTTT. Translated, it gives CASSREIAAHTGEPFF.

This clonotype was counted a few times. The CDR3 carries no conserved terminal phenylalanine or tryptophan, so it likely arises from a read error. The chain recombines TRBV7-6 with TRBJ2-2, with 8 bases fitting TRBD2. This CDR3 has 17 residues. Germline V gene lookup returns CDR1 SGHVS and CDR2 FNYEAQ. V shed 1 base, J shed 4 bases, and the junction held 8 bases outside the gene matches. The CDR3 loop reads CASSLGPGGPITGELFL. For the CDR3, the DNA is TGTGCCAGCAGCTTAGGTCCGGGAGGGCCGATCACCGGGGAGCTGTTTCTT.

Comments on this clonotype: A read error may produce the germline difference seen at one junction end. V usage is TRBV7-9 and J usage is TRBJ1-2; D is unclear. The germline V gene has CDR1 SEHNR and CDR2 FQNEAQ (reference sequence). This CDR3 contains 11 residues. In nucleotides, the CDR3 is TGTGCCAGCAGCCGTTCCGATGGCTACACTTTC. This translates into CASSRSDGYTF.

The sample holds many counts of this clonotype. V and J are TRBV4-3 and TRBJ2-7; 15 bases agree with TRBD2. CDR1 LGHNA and CDR2 YSLEER come from the germline V gene. Trimming at V came to 1 base and at J to 2 bases, leaving 0 bases not matched to a gene. The CDR3 consists of 16 residues. The CDR3 sequence: CASSQGTSGRAYEQYF. For the CDR3, the DNA is TGCGCCAGCAGCCAAGGGACTAGCGGGAGGGCCTACGAGCAGTACTTC.

This clonotype was seen a handful of times. The rearrangement links TRBV5-4 to TRBJ2-1; D is possibly TRBD2 (5 bases). V was clipped by 2 bases and J by 6 bases, with 18 bases between them. The CDR3 is made up of 16 amino acids. The germline V gene encodes CDR1 SGHNT and CDR2 YYREEE (reference sequence). This CDR3 reads CASSFRGPGAVNEQFF. The CDR3 nucleotides read TGTGCCAGCAGCTTCAGAGGGCCGGGTGCGGTCAATGAGCAGTTCTTC.

This clonotype has ten or more counts. The rearrangement joins TRBV2 to TRBJ1-5, with TRBD1 matching over 7 bases. The germline V gene has CDR1 SNHLY and CDR2 FYNNEI. Trimming took 5 bases from V and 6 from J; bases not matched to a gene: 7. This CDR3 has 14 amino acids. CDR3 DNA sequence: TGTGCCAGCAGTCTACAGGGGAACGGTCAGCCCCAGCATTTT. Translating it yields CASSLQGNGQPQHF.

The V gene is TRBV6-5, the J gene TRBJ2-5; 8 bases match TRBD2. Germline lookup yields CDR1 MNHEY and CDR2 SVGAGI. This CDR3 has 15 residues. V shed 0 bases and J 2 bases; nucleotides not matched to a gene: 2. CDR3 in DNA: TGTGCCAGCAGTTACTCACTAGCGGAACAAGAGACCCAGTACTTC. As protein: CASSYSLAEQETQYF.

This clonotype is medium-sized by share. The chain couples TRBV15 to TRBJ1-4; possible D gene TRBD1, 5 bases. CDR3 size: 19 residues. Germline V lookup: CDR1 LNHNV, CDR2 YYDKDF (reference sequence). V was cut by 0 bases and J by 2 bases, with 19 bases left in between. In DNA form, the CDR3 reads TGTGCCACCAGCAGAGATATGGCCGGCAGGGCAGAGACTAATGAAAAACTGTTTTTT. Its translation is CATSRDMAGRAETNEKLFF.

This clonotype appeared many times. The rearrangement links TRBV20-1 to TRBJ1-6; D gene uncertain. The CDR3 extends over 15 amino acids. V was pared by 0 bases and J by 14 bases, with 20 bases between. Germline V lookup: CDR1 DFQATT, CDR2 SNEGSKA (reference sequence). The CDR3 loop reads CSARDVVSSGQALHF. The CDR3 coding sequence is TGCAGTGCTAGAGATGTTGTGTCCTCCGGTCAGGCCCTCCACTTT.

This clonotype was picked up many times. This chain uses TRBV5-1 with TRBJ1-2; perhaps TRBD1 as D (5 bases). The CDR3 extends over 13 amino acids. Germline CDR1 reads SGHRS; CDR2 reads YFSETQ. Trimming pared 4 bases from V and 5 bases from J, leaving 12 bases between. The CDR3 loop reads CASSGGTAYGYTF. In nucleotides, the CDR3 is TGCGCCAGCAGCGGCGGGACGGCATATGGCTACACCTTC.

The rearrangement links TRBV7-9 to TRBJ2-1, with D hard to call. V lost 5 bases, J lost 3 bases, and 5 bases lay in between. The CDR3 has 12 residues. Germline CDR1 SEHNR, CDR2 FQNEAQ (reference sequence). The CDR3 protein is CASSRDYNEQFF. The CDR3 DNA sequence: TGTGCCAGCAGCCGTGACTACAATGAGCAGTTCTTC.

This clonotype is judged medium-sized. The chain is built from TRBV4-1 and TRBJ2-7, with D possibly being TRBD1 (5 bases). This CDR3 region has 17 residues. Germline CDR1 is MGHRA and CDR2 is YSYEKL. V was cut by 3 bases and J by 5 bases, with 23 bases left in between. The DNA of the CDR3 is TGCGCCAGCAGCCAGAACACTAATACCGCAGGGATGGACGAGCAGTACTTC. Its translation: CASSQNTNTAGMDEQYF.

This clonotype occurred many times. V gene TRBV5-5 combines with J gene TRBJ2-7; 11 bases are shared with TRBD2. Per germline, CDR1 SGHKS and CDR2 YYEKEE (reference sequence). The CDR3 loop spans 18 amino acids. V lost 1 base and J lost 0; bases outside the gene matches: 9. The chain's CDR3 is CASSLNSGRADSSYEQYF. The CDR3 bases are TGTGCCAGCAGCTTGAATAGCGGGAGGGCCGATAGCTCCTACGAGCAGTACTTC.

The chain joins TRBV10-1 to TRBJ2-7; TRBD1 or TRBD2 may be the D gene (6 bases each). Trimming pared 6 bases from V and 3 bases from J, leaving 15 bases between. From germline, CDR1 is WNHNN and CDR2 SYGVQD (reference sequence). This CDR3 has 14 residues. In DNA, the CDR3 is TGCGCCAGCAGAAAGCGGAGGGGGAGCTACGAGCAGTACTTC. Amino acid sequence: CASRKRRGSYEQYF.

This clonotype was counted ten times or more. The gene calls are TRBV6-1 and TRBJ1-5; tentatively, D is TRBD1 (5 bases). Germline V lookup: CDR1 MNHNS, CDR2 SASEGT. Deletions cut 5 bases from V and 1 base from J, with 9 bases between. This CDR3 is 14 amino acids long. The CDR3 protein is CASSRPGSNQPQHF. CDR3 nucleotide sequence: TGTGCCAGCAGTAGACCAGGGAGCAATCAGCCCCAGCATTTT.

By share, this clonotype counts as medium-sized. V and J are TRBV7-2 and TRBJ1-5; TRBD1 is a possible D gene (6 bases). CDR1 SGHTA and CDR2 FQGNSA come from the germline V gene. This CDR3 comprises 16 residues. V gave up 3 bases and J gave up 6 bases, with 18 bases separating them. The CDR3 DNA follows: TGTGCCAGCAGCTTCGGGGGGCCCTTGGCCCTTCAGCCCCAGCATTTT. Translating it yields CASSFGGPLALQPQHF.

This clonotype has at least ten counts. The gene calls are TRBV20-1 and TRBJ2-1; TRBD2 is a possible D gene (6 bases). This CDR3 comprises 15 residues. CDR1 DFQATT and CDR2 SNEGSKA come from the germline V gene (reference sequence). V was pared by 1 base and J by 2 bases, with 12 bases between. CDR3 sequence (DNA): TGCAGTGCTAGAGTTCTTAGCGGCACCTACAATGAGCAGTTCTTC. Its protein product is CSARVLSGTYNEQFF.

Ten or more counts support this clonotype. The rearrangement links TRBV14 to TRBJ2-7, with D possibly matching TRBD1 (6 bases). Germline CDR1 is SGHDN and CDR2 is FVKESK. The CDR3 spans 13 residues. Trimming left V 4 bases short and J 6 bases short, with 13 bases between. The CDR3 nucleotides read TGTGCCAGCAGCCTGGGGGCTATCCTCGAGCAGTACTTC. It translates to CASSLGAILEQYF.